The table lists the clone carrying this TCR beta chain with a count of one. The antigen is unknown. The data are from a study of OX40 agonist ivuxolimab in advanced cancers. General study points: Among T cells, CD8+ cells averaged more expanded clones than CD4+ cells.

There are 15 residues in the CDR3. Germline V gene lookup returns CDR1 MNHNY and CDR2 SVGAGI (reference sequence). V shed 5 bases and J shed 7 bases, with 18 bases lying between them. Profiled with immunoSEQ multiplex PCR; TCRdb holds only in-frame clones, not every one. Of over 50,000 clones in the sample, more than 65% are singletons; the top ten hold less than 0.55%. The source was CD4+ or CD8+ T cells sorted from blood, collected in a trial of the OX40 agonist ivuxolimab. The sequence derives from an adult with an advanced solid tumor such as melanoma, head and neck, liver or kidney cancer. The rearrangement uses TRBV6-6 and TRBJ2-1, with TRBD2 as a possible D gene (6 bases). The CDR3 here is CASSDGPRGRNEQFF. CDR3 bases: TGTGCCAGCAGTGACGGGCCCCGGGGGAGGAATGAGCAGTTCTTC.